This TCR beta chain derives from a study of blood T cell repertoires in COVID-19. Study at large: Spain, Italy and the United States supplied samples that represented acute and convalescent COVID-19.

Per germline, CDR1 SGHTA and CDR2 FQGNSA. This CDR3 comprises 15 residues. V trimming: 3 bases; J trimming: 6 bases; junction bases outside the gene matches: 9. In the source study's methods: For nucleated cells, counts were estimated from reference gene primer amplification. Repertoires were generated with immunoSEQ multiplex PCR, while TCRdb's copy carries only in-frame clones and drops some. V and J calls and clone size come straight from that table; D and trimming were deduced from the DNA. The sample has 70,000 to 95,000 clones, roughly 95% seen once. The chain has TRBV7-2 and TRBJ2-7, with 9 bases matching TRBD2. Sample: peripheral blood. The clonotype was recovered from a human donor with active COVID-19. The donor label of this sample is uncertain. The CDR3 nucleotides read TGTGCCAGCAGCTTGACAGCTAGCGGGGCTGGCGAGCAGTACTTC. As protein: CASSLTASGAGEQYF.